This note documents a single T cell receptor beta chain sequence. Antigen unknown. Trimming took off 6 bases at V and 2 bases at J, with 11 bases between the two ends. This CDR3 contains 14 residues. Germline loops: CDR1 MNHEY, CDR2 SMNVEV (reference sequence). The sample comes from a study of siplizumab effects on memory and regulatory T cells. Study-wide results and caveats: The naive T cell population seemed more diverse than memory cells and seemed a major contributor to the alloresponse.

Assay: immunoSEQ multiplex PCR; the TCRdb copy retains only in-frame clones and omits some. Of some 100,000 clones in the sample, roughly 92% were seen once. The V and J genes are TRBV27 and TRBJ1-3, with D possibly matching TRBD1 (5 bases). The material sequenced was Tregs sorted from blood. The receptor comes from a human donor in good health. The CDR3 reads CASRLGGTGNTIYF. DNA for the CDR3: TGTGCCAGCAGGCTCGGGGGTACTGGAAACACCATATATTTT.